This T cell receptor (beta chain) was identified during a study of T cell responses to AZD1222 COVID-19 vaccine. Here immunoSEQ multiplex PCR was the method, and the copy in TCRdb shows in-frame clones only, minus some. The repertoire holds 150,000 to 200,000 clones, with over 70% as singletons. Study-wide points: Spike-wide vaccine-associated CD4 TCRs dominated at 160-218 and 743-854. Of spike-specific TCRs, nearly half reportedly target regions left unmutated in variants. A rise in Spike-specific TCR breadth and depth followed two AZD1222 doses.

To note about this clone: Its antigen is not identified.

The TCR originated in an adult in good health. The source was peripheral blood, collected on day 0 of MenACWY control vaccination.

The CDR3 spells CASSESQGPQHF. CDR3 in DNA: TGTGCCAGCAGTGAATCTCAAGGGCCCCAGCATTTT. The chain combines TRBV6-1 with TRBJ1-5, with D hard to call. This CDR3 has 12 amino acids. V lost 2 bases and J 9 bases, leaving 8 bases between the germline ends. Germline CDR1 is MNHNS and CDR2 is SASEGT.